These 25 T cell receptor beta chains share one sample of origin, sequenced in a study of cytomegalovirus exposure and HLA in healthy donors. Primers included in the PCR were 60 Vbeta and 13 Jbeta primers. The protocol was immunoSEQ multiplex PCR, while the TCRdb copy is restricted to in-frame clones and leaves out a portion. The sample has some 130,000 clones, nearly 80% seen once; the top ten hold approximately 2.1%. The sequencing sample was made of PBMCs. The receptors were gathered from a man aged 25-45 years in good health and CMV-seronegative.

This clone turned up a few times. The chain employs TRBV28 and TRBJ1-2; 11 bases align to TRBD1. Unmatched junction bases numbered 7, after V lost 3 bases and J lost 4 bases. Germline lookup yields CDR1 MDHEN and CDR2 SYDVKM. The CDR3 has 16 amino acids. The CDR3 DNA reads as TGTGCCAGCAGTTTCGGACAGGGGGCCTTTGTCTATGGCTACACCTTC. It specifies CASSFGQGAFVYGYTF.

The chain recombines TRBV5-1 with TRBJ2-1, with D possibly being TRBD2 (6 bases). The CDR3 contains 14 residues. Trimming shortened V by 2 bases and J by 2 bases, and 8 bases separated the two germline ends. CDR1 is SGHRS and CDR2 is YFSETQ in the germline V gene. DNA for the CDR3: TGCGCCAGCAGCTTCAGCGGGCCCTACAATGAGCAGTTCTTC. Amino acids: CASSFSGPYNEQFF.

V gene TRBV4-3 combines with J gene TRBJ2-7; D might be TRBD2 (5 bases). Germline V CDR1 and CDR2: LGHNA, YSLEER. Between the trimmed V and J ends, which lost 0 bases and 3 bases, there was a span of 12 bases. CDR3 length: 15 residues. CDR3 region: CASSQDYAGLYEQYF. The CDR3 region has the DNA TGCGCCAGCAGCCAAGATTACGCGGGTCTCTACGAGCAGTACTTC.

The chain combines TRBV29-1 with TRBJ2-4; TRBD1 agrees at 9 bases. This CDR3 region has 16 residues. V lost 6 bases, J lost 0 bases, and 9 bases stayed unmatched. CDR1 and CDR2 (germline): SQVTM, ANQGSEA. The CDR3 DNA sequence: TGCAGCGTCACCCGGGACAGGGACCTAGCCAAAAACATTCAGTACTTC. This sequence encodes CSVTRDRDLAKNIQYF.

This sequence joins TRBV6-5 and TRBJ2-7; D is ambiguous. Trimming took off 5 bases at V and 5 bases at J, with 10 bases between the two ends. This CDR3 is 12 amino acids long. CDR1 and CDR2 (germline): MNHEY, SVGAGI. In nucleotides, the CDR3 is TGTGCCAGCAGTGAAGCAATAAACGAGCAGTACTTC. Encoded protein: CASSEAINEQYF.

The J gene is TRBJ2-4, the V gene TRBV9, with TRBD1 as a possible D gene (7 bases). The germline V and J ends were trimmed by 4 bases and 5 bases, with 19 bases remaining between them. The CDR3 consists of 16 residues. Germline V lookup: CDR1 SGDLS, CDR2 YYNGEE. CDR3 in DNA: TGTGCCAGCAGCAGAAACAGGGGAGGATTGGAAAACATTCAGTACTTC. Translation: CASSRNRGGLENIQYF.

V is TRBV28 and J is TRBJ2-3; no firm D call. The germline V and J ends were trimmed by 2 bases and 4 bases, with 10 bases remaining between them. Per the germline V gene, CDR1 is MDHEN and CDR2 is SYDVKM. The CDR3 runs to 14 residues. The CDR3 DNA sequence: TGTGCCAGCAGTTTAATCCCTCTCCCAGATACGCAGTATTTT. Protein: CASSLIPLPDTQYF.

The CDR3 region has the DNA TGTGCCAGCAGCTTCCGGGACAGCAATACCTACGAGCAGTACTTC. Translating it yields CASSFRDSNTYEQYF. The chain carries TRBV9 and TRBJ2-7; 7 bases align to TRBD1. Trimming removed 4 bases from V and 2 bases from J; junction bases left unmatched: 9. Germline V gene lookup returns CDR1 SGDLS and CDR2 YYNGEE. CDR3 length: 15 amino acids.

This sequence joins TRBV7-2 and TRBJ2-3; a weak D match, TRBD2 (5 bases). The CDR3 totals 15 residues. V shed 0 bases and J shed 3 bases, with 10 bases lying between them. CDR1 SGHTA and CDR2 FQGNSA come from the germline V gene. The CDR3 sequence: CASSLAATRTDTQYF. The CDR3 DNA is TGTGCCAGCAGCTTAGCAGCAACTAGGACAGATACGCAGTATTTT.

This chain connects TRBV28 to TRBJ2-1, with TRBD2 identical over 7 bases. The CDR3 is made up of 14 amino acids. V was clipped by 7 bases and J by 4 bases; unmatched bases: 7. Germline-derived CDR1 and CDR2 are MDHEN and SYDVKM. The CDR3 DNA follows: TGTGCCAGCACTACTCGGGGGGTATACAATGAGCAGTTCTTC. Translation gives CASTTRGVYNEQFF.

This sequence joins TRBV7-2 and TRBJ2-7, with D perhaps TRBD1 (5 bases). Germline lookup yields CDR1 SGHTA and CDR2 FQGNSA. Trimming cost V 5 bases and J 0 bases, with 17 bases left between them. This CDR3 comprises 16 residues. CDR3 nucleotides: TGTGCCAGCAGCCCCTCTTTTGGGGCAAGCTCCTACGAGCAGTACTTC. As protein: CASSPSFGASSYEQYF. The entire variable domain, with the rest obtained from reference TRBV7-2 and TRBJ2-7, is as follows: GAGVSQSPSNKVTEKGKDVELRCDPISGHTALYWYRQSLGQGLEFLIYFQGNSAPDKSGLPSDRFSAERTGGSVSTLTIQRTQQEDSAVYLCASSPSFGASSYEQYFGPGTRLTVT.

The chain uses TRBV5-1 and TRBJ2-7; D is uncertain. Trimming cost V 0 bases and J 0 bases, with 4 bases left between them. The CDR3 spans 13 residues. CDR1 is SGHRS, CDR2 YFSETQ, per germline. CDR3 sequence reads: CASSLGVSYEQYF. CDR3 nucleotide sequence: TGCGCCAGCAGCTTGGGAGTCTCCTACGAGCAGTACTTC. Complete variable domain (other parts from reference TRBV5-1 and TRBJ2-7): KAGVTQTPRYLIKTRGQQVTLSCSPISGHRSVSWYQQTPGQGLQFLFEYFSETQRNKGNFPGRFSGRQFSNSRSEMNVSTLELGDSALYLCASSLGVSYEQYFGPGTRLTVT.

This clone was detected once. V is TRBV2 and J is TRBJ2-5, with TRBD2 identical over 7 bases. The germline V gene has CDR1 SNHLY and CDR2 FYNNEI. J lost 4 bases, V lost 0 bases, and 5 bases had no gene match. This CDR3 contains 15 residues. Written as DNA, the CDR3 is TGTGCCAGCAGTGAAGCAACTAGCGTCGGAGAGACCCAGTACTTC. Residues: CASSEATSVGETQYF.

This chain joins TRBV30 and TRBJ2-3, with 9 bases that match TRBD2. This CDR3 contains 13 residues. CDR1 is GTSNPN, CDR2 SVGIG, per germline (reference sequence). Trimming cost V 8 bases and J 5 bases; bases outside gene matches: 8. The CDR3 spells CARISGRQDTQYF. The CDR3 nucleotides read TGTGCCCGGATAAGCGGGAGGCAAGATACGCAGTATTTT.

V is TRBV10-2 and J is TRBJ2-7; D might be TRBD2 (5 bases). V was trimmed by 7 bases and J by 8 bases, leaving 21 bases between them. The CDR3 is 14 residues long. From germline, CDR1 is WSHSY and CDR2 SAAADI. Written as DNA, the CDR3 is TGCGCCAGCATAGAGTATCCGGAGGCCGACCAGCAGTACTTC. It translates to CASIEYPEADQQYF.

The rearrangement uses TRBV28 and TRBJ2-1; 9 positions agree with TRBD2. CDR3 length: 17 amino acids. Germline loops: CDR1 MDHEN, CDR2 SYDVKM. Losses at the gene ends were 4 bases for V and 3 bases for J; bases not matched to a gene: 10. CDR3 nucleotide sequence: TGTGCCAGCAGTTCCCCTAGCGGGAACTCCATCTACAATGAGCAGTTCTTC. The encoded protein is CASSSPSGNSIYNEQFF.

The V call is TRBV30, the J call TRBJ2-2; no clear D. V dropped 3 bases and J dropped 7 bases, with 9 bases sitting between them. Per the germline V gene, CDR1 is GTSNPN and CDR2 is SVGIG (reference sequence). CDR3 length: 12 amino acids. CDR3 DNA sequence: TGTGCCTGGAGCCCCGGTGGCGGGGAGCTGTTTTTT. This encodes CAWSPGGGELFF.

The genes are TRBV5-1 and TRBJ1-2, with TRBD1 matching over 8 bases. Germline values: CDR1 SGHRS, CDR2 YFSETQ. The CDR3 covers 14 residues. The trim removed 6 bases at V and 0 bases at J, leaving 4 bases unmatched. As DNA, the CDR3 is TGCGCCAGCACAGGACAGGGTCCTAACTATGGCTACACCTTC. It yields the protein CASTGQGPNYGYTF. Based on the CDR3 plus reference TRBV5-1 and TRBJ1-2, the full variable domain is KAGVTQTPRYLIKTRGQQVTLSCSPISGHRSVSWYQQTPGQGLQFLFEYFSETQRNKGNFPGRFSGRQFSNSRSEMNVSTLELGDSALYLCASTGQGPNYGYTFGSGTRLTVV.

V is TRBV7-9 and J is TRBJ1-3; D remains unclear. The CDR3 has 13 residues. Trimming cost V 6 bases and J 4 bases, with 10 bases left between them. Germline values: CDR1 SEHNR, CDR2 FQNEAQ (reference sequence). The chain's CDR3 is CASRLGQGNTIYF. The CDR3 nucleotides are TGTGCCAGCAGGTTGGGCCAGGGAAACACCATATATTTT.

This rearrangement joins TRBV5-1 to TRBJ2-7, with D tentatively TRBD1 (6 bases). Germline-derived CDR1 and CDR2 are SGHRS and YFSETQ. The CDR3 runs to 14 residues. Trimming pared 4 bases from V and 4 bases from J, leaving 15 bases between. The CDR3 DNA follows: TGCGCCAGCAGCATACATCAGGGGTCATACGAGCAGTACTTC. Its protein is CASSIHQGSYEQYF. The complete variable domain, with remaining parts taken from reference TRBV5-1 and TRBJ2-7, reads KAGVTQTPRYLIKTRGQQVTLSCSPISGHRSVSWYQQTPGQGLQFLFEYFSETQRNKGNFPGRFSGRQFSNSRSEMNVSTLELGDSALYLCASSIHQGSYEQYFGPGTRLTVT.

The chain joins TRBV28 to TRBJ2-1; 9 nucleotides agree with TRBD1. The germline V gene encodes CDR1 MDHEN and CDR2 SYDVKM. The V and J ends lost 4 bases and 8 bases, in that order; junction bases with no gene match: 18. The CDR3 runs 18 residues. Written as DNA, the CDR3 is TGTGCCAGCAGTTCACATCGGGGTTGGGACAGGGCCATGGATGAGCAGTTCTTC. Translating it yields CASSSHRGWDRAMDEQFF.

The chain joins TRBV5-1 to TRBJ2-1; tentative D call: TRBD2 (6 bases). Germline V lookup: CDR1 SGHRS, CDR2 YFSETQ. The V gene lost 2 bases and the J gene lost 3 bases, with 12 bases spanning the gap. This CDR3 region has 15 residues. DNA for the CDR3: TGCGCCAGCAGCTTTGTGGGGGAGGACTACAATGAGCAGTTCTTC. Translated, it gives CASSFVGEDYNEQFF. The full variable domain, its missing parts supplied by reference TRBV5-1 and TRBJ2-1, is KAGVTQTPRYLIKTRGQQVTLSCSPISGHRSVSWYQQTPGQGLQFLFEYFSETQRNKGNFPGRFSGRQFSNSRSEMNVSTLELGDSALYLCASSFVGEDYNEQFFGPGTRLTVL.

The V call is TRBV18, the J call TRBJ1-5; D not certain. The germline V gene has CDR1 KGHSH and CDR2 LQKENI. Between the trimmed V and J ends, which lost 3 bases and 5 bases, there was a span of 14 bases. The CDR3 spans 15 residues. CDR3 sequence (DNA): TGTGCCAGCTCACCTTCGCAGGAACGGTATCAGCCCCAGCATTTT. Translating it yields CASSPSQERYQPQHF.

The chain joins TRBV4-2 to TRBJ1-4; D unresolved. In germline, CDR1 is LGHNA, CDR2 YNFKEQ. CDR3 length: 14 amino acids. Trimming took 2 bases from V and 0 from J, leaving 4 bases between them. The DNA of the CDR3 is TGTGCCAGCAGCCAACAGGCAACTAATGAAAAACTGTTTTTT. It yields the protein CASSQQATNEKLFF.

The J gene is TRBJ1-2, the V gene TRBV28; tentatively, D is TRBD1 (6 bases). Trimming took off 8 bases at V and 2 bases at J, with 9 bases between the two ends. Germline CDR1 is MDHEN and CDR2 is SYDVKM. There are 12 residues in the CDR3. The CDR3 region has the DNA TGTGCCAGCGGGGGCCGGAACTATGGCTACACCTTC. It codes for CASGGRNYGYTF.